The 3 T cell receptor beta chains below all came from one sample that was sequenced in a study of CD8 T cells in ankylosing spondylitis. TCRdb passed the 5' RACE reads through MiXCR, listing each CDR3 protein once. There are around 100,000 distinct CDR3 sequences in the sample; 24% occur only once, and 10% to 15% lies in the top ten. The sequenced material came from synovial fluid, either unsorted or a sorted T cell fraction (not recorded which). The receptor source for this set is a male donor with ankylosing spondylitis.

This sequence joins TRBV6-1 and TRBJ2-1; D is possibly TRBD2 (5 bases). The CDR3 runs to 12 residues. Germline CDR1 and CDR2: MNHNS and SASEGT. Trimming stripped 5 bases from V and 9 bases from J, with 11 bases between. DNA of the CDR3: TGTGCCAGCAGTTTGGACTCGGGTGAGCAGTTCTTC. Amino acid sequence: CASSLDSGEQFF.

The chain employs TRBV6-5 and TRBJ2-3; 9 positions match TRBD1. The CDR3 contains 16 residues. Germline CDR1 MNHEY, CDR2 SVGAGI. Unmatched junction bases numbered 8, after V lost 4 bases and J lost 3 bases. Here the CDR3 DNA reads TGTGCCAGCAGTTCATACGGGACAGGGAGGACAGATACGCAGTATTTT. This codes for CASSSYGTGRTDTQYF.

V usage is TRBV7-2 and J usage is TRBJ2-5; 7 bases align to TRBD1. Germline V gene lookup returns CDR1 SGHTA and CDR2 FQGNSA. The length of the CDR3 is 12 residues. V trimming: 1 base; J trimming: 8 bases; junction bases outside the gene matches: 1. CDR3 DNA: TGTGCCAGCAGCTTAGACAGGGGAACCCAGTACTTC. It specifies CASSLDRGTQYF.